This record concerns one TCR beta chain sequence. The antigen remains unidentified. The repertoire was sequenced with immunoSEQ multiplex PCR; TCRdb's copy has only in-frame clones and lacks some. The data hold tens of thousands of clones, with approximately 88% observed a single time. This specimen comes from a study of CD4 T cells in relation to SARS-CoV-2 and coronaviruses. Trimming stripped 5 bases from V and 0 bases from J, with 19 bases between. CDR1 is SEHNR, CDR2 FQNEAQ, per germline (reference sequence). There are 17 residues in the CDR3. Regarding the study as a whole: SARS-CoV-2-driven expansion was significantly weaker in crossreactive than monoreactive clones.

The material sequenced was memory CD4+ T cells from PBMCs. The V gene is TRBV7-9, the J gene TRBJ1-1, with D uncertain. The source of this sequence is an adult with COVID-19. The CDR3 loop is CASSIMLGRGMNTEAFF. In DNA form, the CDR3 reads TGTGCCAGCAGCATCATGTTAGGACGCGGCATGAACACTGAAGCTTTCTTT.